One and the same sample provided the 21 T cell receptor beta chains below, sequenced in a study of blood T cell repertoires in COVID-19. Using immunoSEQ multiplex PCR, the repertoire was profiled, and TCRdb retains in-frame clones only, with some absent. The repertoire holds roughly 670,000 clones, with more than 80% as singletons. Material for sequencing was peripheral blood. All receptors come from a woman under 30 with acute or convalescent COVID-19.

The J gene is TRBJ1-2, the V gene TRBV2, with TRBD1 matching over 8 bases. This CDR3 spans 13 amino acids. V shed 6 bases and J 4 bases; nucleotides not matched to a gene: 4. Looked up from germline, CDR1 is SNHLY and CDR2 is FYNNEI. The CDR3 protein is CASRAGGIYGYTF. Here the CDR3 DNA reads TGTGCCAGCAGGGCAGGGGGCATCTATGGCTACACCTTC.

The J gene is TRBJ1-5, the V gene TRBV30; possible D gene TRBD1, 5 bases. CDR1 and CDR2 from the germline V gene are GTSNPN and SVGIG (reference sequence). Trimming pared 3 bases from V and 4 bases from J, leaving 13 bases between. This CDR3 spans 14 amino acids. The CDR3 here is CAWSTTARNQPQHF. CDR3 DNA: TGTGCCTGGAGCACGACAGCAAGGAATCAGCCCCAGCATTTT.

The J gene is TRBJ1-5, the V gene TRBV5-1; possibly TRBD1 for D (5 bases). V lost 2 bases, J lost 0 bases, and 9 bases lay in between. CDR1 SGHRS and CDR2 YFSETQ come from the germline V gene. There are 15 residues in the CDR3. The CDR3 coding sequence is TGCGCCAGCAGCTTTGAAGGGGCTAGCAATCAGCCCCAGCATTTT. Amino acid sequence: CASSFEGASNQPQHF.

This sequence joins TRBV27 and TRBJ1-5; D may be TRBD1 (6 bases). This CDR3 is built from 15 residues. The V end lost 2 bases, the J end lost 3 bases, and 11 bases lay between the germline ends. Germline V gene lookup returns CDR1 MNHEY and CDR2 SMNVEV (reference sequence). In DNA, the CDR3 is TGTGCCAGCAGTTTAACAGGGAGTGCCAATCAGCCCCAGCATTTT. It codes for CASSLTGSANQPQHF.

The V gene is TRBV5-6, the J gene TRBJ2-3; TRBD2 is a possible D gene (5 bases). Germline V gives CDR1 SGHDT, CDR2 YYEEEE. The CDR3 runs to 15 residues. The ends were cut back, 4 bases at V and 0 bases at J, with 12 bases in the middle. The CDR3 reads CASSPIERSTDTQYF. For the CDR3, the DNA is TGTGCCAGCAGCCCAATTGAGCGGAGCACAGATACGCAGTATTTT.

The rearrangement joins TRBV6-2 or TRBV6-3 to TRBJ2-5; possibly TRBD2 for D (5 bases). Germline V lookup: CDR1 MNHEY, CDR2 SVGEGT. With 0 bases removed from V and 13 bases from J, the gap between germline ends came to 21 bases. CDR3 size: 15 residues. In DNA, the CDR3 is TGTGCCAGCAGTTACTCGGAATTCCGGGGTCTTGGGAGGTACTTC. Translated, it gives CASSYSEFRGLGRYF.

Only one count was recorded for this clone. The rearrangement joins TRBV4-1 to TRBJ2-7; D possibly corresponds to TRBD2 (5 bases). The CDR3 runs 14 residues. Germline assignment: CDR1 MGHRA and CDR2 YSYEKL. The V end was cut by 4 bases, the J end by 4 bases, with 14 bases between. CDR3 protein: CASSRGPTAYEQYF. CDR3 DNA: TGCGCCAGCAGCCGAGGGCCAACTGCGTACGAGCAGTACTTC.

The rearrangement links TRBV6-1 to TRBJ1-4, with no clear D. CDR1 and CDR2 (germline): MNHNS, SASEGT. V was clipped by 3 bases and J by 2 bases, with 10 bases between them. The CDR3 runs 15 residues. CDR3 in DNA: TGTGCCAGCAGTGATGCGGGGTACACTAATGAAAAACTGTTTTTT. This translates into CASSDAGYTNEKLFF.

The rearrangement joins TRBV2 to TRBJ1-3, with TRBD1 matching over 9 bases. The CDR3 length is 14 residues. Germline V gives CDR1 SNHLY, CDR2 FYNNEI. J gave up 8 bases and V 5 bases, and 7 bases lay outside the gene matches. This CDR3 is CASSQQGASYTIYF. The CDR3 nucleotides read TGTGCCAGCAGTCAACAGGGGGCTAGTTACACCATATATTTT.

CDR3 bases: TGTGCCAGCAGCCCAGGACTATCGGGGGGTCGAACAGATACGCAGTATTTT. It yields the protein CASSPGLSGGRTDTQYF. The chain employs TRBV9 and TRBJ2-3, with 7 bases aligning to TRBD2. V dropped 4 bases and J dropped 3; count of bases not matched to a gene: 14. CDR3 length: 17 amino acids. Germline CDR1 SGDLS, CDR2 YYNGEE.

Regarding this clone: Other DNA sequences in this specimen translate into the identical CDR3. This chain uses TRBV30 with TRBJ1-1; the D is unclear. V was trimmed by 2 bases and J by 5 bases, leaving 6 bases between them. The CDR3 is made up of 11 amino acids. The germline CDR1 and CDR2 sequences are GTSNPN and SVGIG (reference sequence). The CDR3 coding sequence is TGTGCCTGGAGTCGGGGTACTGAAGCTTTCTTT. Its protein product is CAWSRGTEAFF.

V gene TRBV10-1 combines with J gene TRBJ2-5; the D gene is possibly TRBD1 (8 bases). Germline assignment: CDR1 WNHNN and CDR2 SYGVQD (reference sequence). This CDR3 spans 19 amino acids. The germline V and J ends were trimmed by 0 bases and 0 bases, with 20 bases remaining between them. The CDR3 DNA sequence: TGCGCCAGCAGTGAGTCGATACAGGGGGGGGGATTACACCAAGAGACCCAGTACTTC. This codes for CASSESIQGGGLHQETQYF.

This chain connects TRBV5-1 to TRBJ2-2; D may be TRBD1 (5 bases). Trimming removed 0 bases from V and 4 bases from J, with 10 bases in between. The CDR3 length is 15 residues. Germline V lookup: CDR1 SGHRS, CDR2 YFSETQ. This CDR3 reads CASSLVDSSTGELFF. The CDR3 nucleotides are TGCGCCAGCAGCTTGGTAGACAGCAGCACCGGGGAGCTGTTTTTT.

There are a few counts of this clone. The chain carries TRBV9 and TRBJ1-3; D may be TRBD1 (5 bases). CDR1 and CDR2 (germline): SGDLS, YYNGEE. V shed 4 bases and J shed 2 bases, with 10 bases lying between them. This CDR3 comprises 14 residues. The CDR3 nucleotides are TGTGCCAGCAGCCCTCAGGGAACTGGAAACACCATATATTTT. As protein: CASSPQGTGNTIYF.

V gene TRBV19 combines with J gene TRBJ1-1, with TRBD1 matching 10 bases. Trimming at V came to 4 bases and at J to 0 bases, leaving 5 bases not matched to a gene. The length of the CDR3 is 16 residues. Germline-derived CDR1 and CDR2 are LNHDA and SQIVND (reference sequence). The chain's CDR3 is CASSTGQGGVNTEAFF. The CDR3 DNA sequence: TGTGCCAGTAGTACCGGACAGGGGGGGGTGAACACTGAAGCTTTCTTT.

This chain connects TRBV6-2 or TRBV6-3 to TRBJ1-2; possibly TRBD1 for D (6 bases). Trimming stripped 0 bases from V and 4 bases from J, with 12 bases between. The CDR3 is 15 amino acids. In germline, CDR1 is MNHEY, CDR2 SVGEGT. The CDR3 loop is CASSYSSGVLYGYTF. DNA for the CDR3: TGTGCCAGCAGTTACTCGTCAGGGGTTCTCTATGGCTACACCTTC.

This rearrangement joins TRBV6-5 to TRBJ2-7; 9 bases line up with TRBD1. The CDR3 totals 13 residues. CDR1 is MNHEY and CDR2 is SVGAGI in the germline V gene. V was clipped by 6 bases and J by 7 bases; unmatched bases: 7. The CDR3 DNA reads as TGTGCCAGCAGGCGGGACAGGGTCGGTGAGCAGTACTTC. Protein: CASRRDRVGEQYF.

The chain couples TRBV6-1 to TRBJ1-3; no clear D. The germline V and J ends were trimmed by 2 bases and 0 bases, with 8 bases remaining between them. Germline-derived CDR1 and CDR2 are MNHNS and SASEGT. The CDR3 has 15 residues. The CDR3 loop is CASSERAYSGNTIYF. In DNA, the CDR3 is TGTGCCAGCAGTGAACGTGCCTACTCTGGAAACACCATATATTTT.

The rearrangement joins TRBV24-1 to TRBJ1-1, with 9 bases matching TRBD1. Germline V gives CDR1 KGHDR, CDR2 SFDVKD. The CDR3 sequence is 15 residues long. Trimming at V came to 0 bases and at J to 4 bases, leaving 2 bases not matched to a gene. In DNA, the CDR3 is TGTGCCACCAGTGATTTGAACAGGGGGCTCACTGAAGCTTTCTTT. This codes for CATSDLNRGLTEAFF.

The table lists this clone with a few counts. The rearrangement joins TRBV29-1 to TRBJ1-1, with a possible D match to TRBD1 (5 bases). V was cut by 4 bases and J by 1 base, with 10 bases left in between. Looked up from germline, CDR1 is SQVTM and CDR2 is ANQGSEA. This CDR3 has 13 residues. The CDR3 DNA sequence: TGCAGCGTTGTCTCAGGGCAGAACACTGAAGCTTTCTTT. It yields the protein CSVVSGQNTEAFF.

The chain recombines TRBV6-5 with TRBJ2-7, with 7 bases aligning to TRBD2. The CDR3 has 15 amino acids. The V segment lost 5 bases and the J segment 4 bases; nucleotides outside the gene matches: 11. Germline-derived CDR1 and CDR2 are MNHEY and SVGAGI. DNA of the CDR3: TGTGCCAGCAGTCCGTCAACCTGGGAGGGTTACGAGCAGTACTTC. Its protein product is CASSPSTWEGYEQYF.